This T cell receptor beta chain was sequenced in a study of regulatory T cells in long-lasting Graves disease. Study-wide context: Duration of antithyroid drug therapy among newly diagnosed Graves' patients was under 3 months.

The authors built TCR beta libraries using iRepertoire HTBI primers and Arm-PCR of CDR3 regions. MiXCR was run by TCRdb on the multiplex PCR reads, yielding one entry per CDR3 protein. The sample includes some 250,000 distinct CDR3 sequences, 15% to 20% of them seen just once. Of note for this clonotype: Its antigen is as yet unknown.

General study points: New patients shared some 980 public clonotypes, and persistent patients shared more, with approximately 2,500.

The time point is: newly diagnosed GD, antithyroid drugs for less than 3 months. Extracted PBMC RNA gave rise to the TCR library. One endocrinology department in Xi'an, China, was where patients came from. This clonotype originated in a female donor with Graves disease. The specimen was peripheral blood mononuclear cells (PBMCs), collected at new diagnosis, from a patient treated with antithyroid drugs.

The CDR3 nucleotides read TGTGCCAGCAGCCGAAGCCCAAAGGGGGAGCAGTACTTC. It translates to CASSRSPKGEQYF. The V call is TRBV2, the J call TRBJ2-7; D possibly corresponds to TRBD1 (5 bases). The CDR3 sequence is 13 residues long. The V end was cut by 6 bases, the J end by 7 bases, with 16 bases between. Germline assignment: CDR1 SNHLY and CDR2 FYNNEI.